Listed below are T cell receptor beta chains from one sample, sequenced in a study of cytomegalovirus exposure and HLA in healthy donors. This table comes from immunoSEQ multiplex PCR, and its TCRdb copy is limited to in-frame clones, with some not included. The data include approximately 210,000 clones; the top ten clones carry about 1%. The sequenced sample consisted of PBMCs. The receptors were gathered from a woman younger than 45 in good health and CMV-seropositive. Each CDR3 is given with its conserved first and last residue. Each record gives: V gene, D gene, J gene, CDR3 DNA, CDR3 protein. D genes are given only for firm matches.

>TRBV10-2|-|TRBJ2-2
TGCGCCAGCAGCCTTGACGGTCAGGTCGGGGAGCTGTTTTTT
CASSLDGQVGELFF
>TRBV10-1|TRBD1|TRBJ1-2
TGCGCCAGCAGTGGGACAGGATACGATGGCTACACCTTC
CASSGTGYDGYTF
>TRBV7-4|-|TRBJ1-5
TGTGCCAGCAGCTTAAGGGGGTTTGGGGCAGCCTATAGCAATCAGCCCCAGCATTTT
CASSLRGFGAAYSNQPQHF
>TRBV7-9|-|TRBJ1-6
TGTGCCAGCAGCGTGGGACAATATAATTCACCCCTCCACTTT
CASSVGQYNSPLHF
>TRBV4-3|-|TRBJ1-2
TGCGCCAGCAGCCGTCACCTAGGCAGCCCGGAGGACTATGGCTACACCTTC
CASSRHLGSPEDYGYTF
>TRBV7-9|TRBD2|TRBJ2-1
TGTGCCAGCAGCTCGCGACTAGCGGGGGGATACAATGAGCAGTTCTTC
CASSSRLAGGYNEQFF
>TRBV5-1|-|TRBJ1-1
TGCGCCAGCAGCATGACAATAGGGGGGGACACTGAAGCTTTCTTT
CASSMTIGGDTEAFF
>TRBV27|TRBD2|TRBJ2-7
TGTGCCAGCGGCCATACTAGCGGGGTTTCCTACGAGCAGTACTTC
CASGHTSGVSYEQYF
>TRBV19|TRBD1|TRBJ1-1
TGTGCCAGTAGGAAGGGACAGGGACTGGGTGCTTTCTTT
CASRKGQGLGAFF
>TRBV2|TRBD2|TRBJ2-1
TGTGCCAGCAGTTTGTTCGGACTAGCGGGACTGAATGAGCAGTTCTTC
CASSLFGLAGLNEQFF
>TRBV19|-|TRBJ2-3
TGTGCCAGCACTGGGACTTTCGATCGAGTAGATACGCAGTATTTT
CASTGTFDRVDTQYF
>TRBV19|-|TRBJ2-2
TGTGCCAGTCGATCCGGGACCGGGGAGCTGTTTTTT
CASRSGTGELFF
>TRBV28|-|TRBJ1-5
TGTGCCAGCAGTTTATACAGGGCGCGCAATCAGCCCCAGCATTTT
CASSLYRARNQPQHF
>TRBV5-1|-|TRBJ2-6
TGCGCCAGCAGCTCGGGTGATCACTCTGGGGCCAACGTCCTGACTTTC
CASSSGDHSGANVLTF
>TRBV4-1|-|TRBJ1-2
TGCGCCAGCAGCCAAGACCCCTCACTCGTCTATGGCTACACCTTC
CASSQDPSLVYGYTF
>TRBV1|-|TRBJ2-3
TGCACCAGCAGCCCGATTAGAAAGCGGGTACGATGCGGGTTCACAGATACGCAGTATTTT
CTSSPIRKRVRCGFTDTQYF
>TRBV6-6|TRBD1|TRBJ2-7
TGTGCCAGCAGTGGGGACAGCACCTACGAGCAGTACTTC
CASSGDSTYEQYF
>TRBV13|TRBD1|TRBJ2-7
TGTGCCAGCAGCTCGACAGGGGGGGGGTACGAGCAGTACTTC
CASSSTGGGYEQYF
>TRBV7-8|-|TRBJ1-1
TGTGCCAGCAGCTTATACACGAACACTGAAGCTTTCTTT
CASSLYTNTEAFF
>TRBV5-1|-|TRBJ2-2
TGCGCCAGCAGCTTGGTCTCGACTAACACCGGGGAGCTGTTTTTT
CASSLVSTNTGELFF
>TRBV15|TRBD2|TRBJ2-3
TGTGCCACCAGCAGGGGACCGGGACTAGCAAGCACAGATACGCAGTATTTT
CATSRGPGLASTDTQYF
>TRBV2|-|TRBJ2-7
TGTGCCAGCAGTTCGCAGGGAACTTCAGACGAGCAGTACTTC
CASSSQGTSDEQYF
>TRBV10-3|TRBD2|TRBJ2-7
TGTGCCATCAGTGACGCTAGCGGGAGGATCTACGAGCAGTACTTC
CAISDASGRIYEQYF
>TRBV19|-|TRBJ2-7
TGTGCCAGTAGTGAGGACAGAATCTCCTACGAGCAGTACTTC
CASSEDRISYEQYF
>TRBV9|-|TRBJ2-7
TGTGCCAGCAGTTTGAGCGACGAGCAGTACTTC
CASSLSDEQYF
>TRBV27|-|TRBJ1-5
TGTGCCAGCAGTGGGGGGACGGATCAGCCCCAGCATTTT
CASSGGTDQPQHF
>TRBV7-8|-|TRBJ1-2
TGTGCCAGCAGCTTAGTTTCAGGGGCGGATGGCTACACCTTC
CASSLVSGADGYTF
>TRBV6-5|TRBD1|TRBJ1-4
TGTGCCAGCAGGTCCGGACAGGGGAATGAAAAACTGTTTTTT
CASRSGQGNEKLFF
>TRBV25-1|-|TRBJ1-6
TGTGCCAGCAGTTTCTACAATTCACCCCTCCACTTT
CASSFYNSPLHF
>TRBV5-1|TRBD1|TRBJ1-2
TGCGCCAGCAGCTTGGAACCAGGGGGACGCTATGGCTACACCTTC
CASSLEPGGRYGYTF
>TRBV19|TRBD1|TRBJ2-3
TGTGCCAGTAGTATAGACGGGACAGGCGATACGCAGTATTTT
CASSIDGTGDTQYF
>TRBV5-1|-|TRBJ1-1
TGCGCCAGCAGCTGGACAGACTTGAACACTGAAGCTTTCTTT
CASSWTDLNTEAFF
>TRBV7-6|-|TRBJ1-2
TGTGCCAGCAGGCGGACTCCTCTCTATGGCTACACCTTC
CASRRTPLYGYTF
>TRBV4-2|TRBD2|TRBJ2-3
TGTGCCAGCAGCCATCCCTGGCGGGGGGCCCGCACAGATACGCAGTATTTT
CASSHPWRGARTDTQYF
>TRBV2|TRBD2|TRBJ2-7
TGTGCCAGCCGGGGACTAGCGGGCGAGCAGTACTTC
CASRGLAGEQYF
>TRBV28|TRBD2|TRBJ2-1
TGTGCCAGCAGTTTTGTTAGCGGGAGGGGGACATACAATGAGCAGTTCTTC
CASSFVSGRGTYNEQFF
>TRBV6-1|-|TRBJ2-3
TGTGCCAGCAGTGAAGGGGGGGGGCCGTGGGATACGCAGTATTTT
CASSEGGGPWDTQYF
>TRBV6-5|-|TRBJ1-4
TGTGCCAGCAGCCCCCTTTTCACCGGTGAAAAACTGTTTTTT
CASSPLFTGEKLFF
>TRBV28|TRBD2|TRBJ2-7
TGTGCCAGCAGTTTTGGGGGTAGCGGGAATTACTACGAGCAGTACTTC
CASSFGGSGNYYEQYF
>TRBV10-3|TRBD2|TRBJ2-5
TGTGCCATCAGTGAGTCCGGGACTAGCTCTGGAGAGACCCAGTACTTC
CAISESGTSSGETQYF
>TRBV9|TRBD2|TRBJ2-1
TGTGCCAGCAGCGTTATAAGCGGGAACTACAATGAGCAGTTCTTC
CASSVISGNYNEQFF
>TRBV7-9|-|TRBJ1-2
TGTGCCAGCAGCTTAACGGACAGCCTACCTAACTATGGCTACACCTTC
CASSLTDSLPNYGYTF
>TRBV19|TRBD2|TRBJ2-2
TGTGCCAGTAGTATAGATAAAGCGGGGGCGGGCACCGGGGAGCTGTTTTTT
CASSIDKAGAGTGELFF
>TRBV2|TRBD2|TRBJ2-7
TGTGCCAGCAGTGAAGGGGTCCTAGCGGCCTACGAGCAGTACTTC
CASSEGVLAAYEQYF
>TRBV6-5|-|TRBJ2-7
TGTGCCAGCAAAGGGGAGGCCCCCCACGAGCAGTACTTC
CASKGEAPHEQYF
>TRBV10-3|-|TRBJ2-2
TGTGCCATCAGCTTACTAGATTTAACCGGGGAGCTGTTTTTT
CAISLLDLTGELFF
>TRBV7-9|TRBD1|TRBJ1-1
TGTGCCAGCAGCTCCCCCGGGACAGGGGAGGCCACTGAAGCTTTCTTT
CASSSPGTGEATEAFF
>TRBV19|-|TRBJ1-5
TGTGCCAGTAGTACCGACTCTGTTCAGCCCCAGCATTTT
CASSTDSVQPQHF